Listed below are T cell receptor beta chains from one sample, sequenced in a study of blood T cell repertoires in COVID-19. Some clones are missing from TCRdb's copy, which holds only in-frame ones; the method was immunoSEQ multiplex PCR. The sample consists of roughly 99,000 clones, about 93% of them appearing once. The sequenced sample was peripheral blood. These TCRs come from a woman in her 30s with acute or convalescent COVID-19. Each CDR3 is given with its conserved first and last residue. Fields, in order: J gene, V gene, D gene, CDR3 protein, CDR3 DNA. D genes are given only for firm matches.

j_call: TRBJ1-1
v_call: TRBV30
d_call: NA
cdr3_aa: CAWEGGGRTEAFF
cdr3_nt: TGTGCCTGGGAGGGAGGGGGTCGAACTGAAGCTTTCTTT

j_call: TRBJ2-1
v_call: TRBV15
d_call: TRBD2
cdr3_aa: CATSTGTSGRARFF
cdr3_nt: TGTGCCACCAGCACCGGGACTAGCGGGAGGGCGAGGTTCTTC

j_call: TRBJ1-2
v_call: TRBV3-1/TRBV3-2
d_call: TRBD1
cdr3_aa: CASSQDPGQGSYTF
cdr3_nt: TGTGCCAGCAGCCAAGACCCCGGACAGGGGAGTTACACCTTC

j_call: TRBJ2-7
v_call: TRBV30
d_call: NA
cdr3_aa: CAWSKGGGLSYEQYF
cdr3_nt: TGTGCCTGGAGCAAAGGGGGGGGCCTCTCCTACGAGCAGTACTTC

j_call: TRBJ2-5
v_call: TRBV5-1
d_call: NA
cdr3_aa: CASSSGLAQETQYF
cdr3_nt: TGCGCCAGCAGCTCCGGACTGGCCCAAGAGACCCAGTACTTC

j_call: TRBJ1-2
v_call: TRBV4-2
d_call: NA
cdr3_aa: CASSVGEGGGYTF
cdr3_nt: TGTGCCAGCTCTGTCGGGGAAGGTGGTGGCTACACCTTC

j_call: TRBJ1-1
v_call: TRBV11-3
d_call: NA
cdr3_aa: CASSLSRGDTEAFF
cdr3_nt: TGTGCCAGCAGCTTATCACGGGGAGACACTGAAGCTTTCTTT

j_call: TRBJ1-1
v_call: TRBV11-3
d_call: NA
cdr3_aa: CASSLGLQNRAFF
cdr3_nt: TGTGCCAGCAGCTTAGGGTTACAGAACCGAGCTTTCTTT

j_call: TRBJ1-2
v_call: TRBV15
d_call: TRBD1
cdr3_aa: CATSIRPGQGTGYTF
cdr3_nt: TGTGCCACCAGCATCCGACCGGGACAGGGGACAGGCTACACCTTC

j_call: TRBJ2-7
v_call: TRBV4-3
d_call: NA
cdr3_aa: CASSQEGGYEQYF
cdr3_nt: TGCGCCAGCAGCCAAGAAGGAGGCTACGAGCAGTACTTC